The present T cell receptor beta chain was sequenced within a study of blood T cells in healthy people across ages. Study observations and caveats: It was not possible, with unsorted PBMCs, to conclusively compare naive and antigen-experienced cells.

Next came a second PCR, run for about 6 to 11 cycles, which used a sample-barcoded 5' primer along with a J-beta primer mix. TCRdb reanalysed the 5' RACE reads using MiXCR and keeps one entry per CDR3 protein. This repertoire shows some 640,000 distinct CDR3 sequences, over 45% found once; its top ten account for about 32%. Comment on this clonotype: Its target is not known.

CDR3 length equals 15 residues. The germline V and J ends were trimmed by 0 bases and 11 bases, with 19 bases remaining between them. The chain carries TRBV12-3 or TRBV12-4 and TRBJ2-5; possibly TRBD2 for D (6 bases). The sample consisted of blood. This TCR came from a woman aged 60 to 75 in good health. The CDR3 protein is CASSLAPGLNNEQYF. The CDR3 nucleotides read TGTGCCAGCAGTTTAGCTCCGGGACTCAACAATGAGCAGTACTTC.